The present entry profiles one T cell receptor (beta chain) with its context. Within the sample, other DNA sequences also encode this same CDR3. These data are taken from a study of OX40 agonist ivuxolimab in advanced cancers. About the study: A male proportion of just over 80% was recorded, with mean age 60 years and range about 20 to 79. Prior anti-PD-1, anti-PD-L1 or anti-CTLA-4 therapy was allowed; roughly 40% had some.

V lost 5 bases and J 3 bases, leaving 19 bases between the germline ends. The V gene's germline CDR1 is KGHSH and CDR2 LQKENI. The CDR3 spans 16 residues. Profiled with immunoSEQ multiplex PCR; TCRdb holds only in-frame clones, not every one. This table has 75,000 to 95,000 clones, around 93% appearing once. This chain connects TRBV18 to TRBJ1-1, with a weak D call TRBD1 (5 bases). The origin of this receptor is an adult with an advanced solid tumor such as melanoma, head and neck, liver or kidney cancer. The sample in question was CD4+ or CD8+ T cells sorted from blood, obtained in a trial of the OX40 agonist ivuxolimab. In nucleotides, the CDR3 is TGTGCCAGCTCATTGCAGGGATTGGCGAGCGACACTGAAGCTTTCTTT. Its translation is CASSLQGLASDTEAFF.